Below are 5 T cell receptor beta chains sequenced from a single sample in a study of cytomegalovirus exposure and HLA in healthy donors. Primers included in the PCR were 60 Vbeta and 13 Jbeta primers. Assay: immunoSEQ multiplex PCR; the TCRdb copy retains only in-frame clones and omits some. The data hold roughly 120,000 clones, with roughly 66% observed a single time. The sequenced material came from PBMCs. These receptors originate from a woman between 25 and 40 years old in good health and CMV-seronegative.

The chain carries TRBV27 and TRBJ2-2; D gene uncertain. Trimming took off 3 bases at V and 2 bases at J, with 4 bases between the two ends. This CDR3 contains 13 residues. Germline V gene sequence: CDR1 MNHEY, CDR2 SMNVEV (reference sequence). This CDR3 is CASSLANTGELFF. Written as DNA, the CDR3 is TGTGCCAGCAGTTTGGCCAACACCGGGGAGCTGTTTTTT.

This clone was seen more than once but under ten times. The chain uses TRBV7-8 and TRBJ2-1; 7 positions agree with TRBD2. Germline V CDR1 and CDR2: SGHVS, FQNEAQ. V lost 2 bases and J lost 4; bases outside the gene matches: 2. The CDR3 extends over 14 amino acids. This chain's CDR3 is CASSLREAYNEQFF. The DNA for the CDR3 is TGTGCCAGCAGCTTACGGGAGGCTTACAATGAGCAGTTCTTC.

This sequence joins TRBV11-2 and TRBJ2-5, with 13 bases that match TRBD2. The CDR3 consists of 17 residues. Trimming cost V 1 base and J 2 bases; bases outside gene matches: 4. Germline V gene data show CDR1 as SGHAT and CDR2 as FQNNGV. For the CDR3, the DNA is TGTGCCAGCAGCTTAGGACTAGCGGGGGGAGGACAAGAGACCCAGTACTTC. Encoded protein: CASSLGLAGGGQETQYF.

The J gene is TRBJ2-3, the V gene TRBV7-9; no definite D call. Trimming stripped 4 bases from V and 4 bases from J, with 6 bases between. Per the germline V gene, CDR1 is SEHNR and CDR2 is FQNEAQ (reference sequence). The CDR3 covers 12 residues. CDR3 in DNA: TGTGCCAGCAGCTCAACTTCAGATACGCAGTATTTT. Translation gives CASSSTSDTQYF.

Only one count was recorded for this clone. The CDR3 ends on some other residue instead of the conserved phenylalanine or tryptophan, so this is likely a read error. The DNA is left out, because the CDR3 cannot be placed on it with certainty; the CDR3 is given as TCRdb lists it. The chain links TRBV7-9 to TRBJ2-3; the DNA was not used to check the table's D call, TRBD2. The V gene's germline CDR1 is SEHNR and CDR2 FQNEAQ (reference sequence). The CDR3 has 9 amino acids, counting both end residues. The CDR3 region is CASSPIESS.